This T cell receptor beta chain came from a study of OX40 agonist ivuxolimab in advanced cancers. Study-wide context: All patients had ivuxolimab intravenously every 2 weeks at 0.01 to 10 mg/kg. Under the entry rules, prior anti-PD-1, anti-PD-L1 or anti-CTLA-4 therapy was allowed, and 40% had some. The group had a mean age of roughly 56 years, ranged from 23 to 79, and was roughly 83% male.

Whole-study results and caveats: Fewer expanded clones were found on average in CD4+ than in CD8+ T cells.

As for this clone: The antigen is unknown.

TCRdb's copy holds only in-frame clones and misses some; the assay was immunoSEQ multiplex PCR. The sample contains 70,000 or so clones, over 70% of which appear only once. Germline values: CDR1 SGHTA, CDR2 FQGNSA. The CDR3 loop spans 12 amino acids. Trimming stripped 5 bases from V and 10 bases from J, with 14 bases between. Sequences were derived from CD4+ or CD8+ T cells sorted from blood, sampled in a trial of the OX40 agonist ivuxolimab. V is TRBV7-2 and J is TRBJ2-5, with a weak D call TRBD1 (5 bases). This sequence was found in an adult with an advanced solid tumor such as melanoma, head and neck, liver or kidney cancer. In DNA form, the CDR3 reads TGTGCCAGCAGCGCCCAAGGACAATTCCAGTACTTC. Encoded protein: CASSAQGQFQYF.